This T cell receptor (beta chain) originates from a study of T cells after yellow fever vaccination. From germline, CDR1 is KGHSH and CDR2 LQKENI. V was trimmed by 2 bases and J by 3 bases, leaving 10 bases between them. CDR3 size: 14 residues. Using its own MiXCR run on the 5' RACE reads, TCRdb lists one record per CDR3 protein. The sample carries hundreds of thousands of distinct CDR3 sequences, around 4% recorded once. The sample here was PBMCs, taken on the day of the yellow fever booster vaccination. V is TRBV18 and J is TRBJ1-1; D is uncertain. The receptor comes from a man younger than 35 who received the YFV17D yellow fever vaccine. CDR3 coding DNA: TGTGCCAGCTCACCAGGTCCCGTCGACACTGAAGCTTTCTTT. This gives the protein CASSPGPVDTEAFF.